Below, one T cell receptor (beta chain) is given with its context. The data stem from a study of blood T cell repertoires in COVID-19. Study information: PBMCs, B-cell-depleted T cells, or T cells were the source of the cDNA or gDNA that made up the material.

The J segment lost 5 bases and the V segment lost 3 bases, leaving 9 bases of the junction unmatched. Germline assignment: CDR1 LNHNV and CDR2 YYDKDF (reference sequence). The CDR3 loop spans 15 amino acids. Those enrolled, adults aged about 18 to 89 years, came from about two dozen US areas. Categorization into cohorts depended on clinical history that participants reported. Repertoires were generated with immunoSEQ multiplex PCR, while TCRdb's copy carries only in-frame clones and drops some. The sample lists 250,000 to 400,000 clones; about nine tenths were seen once. This chain uses TRBV15 with TRBJ2-7, with 8 bases identical to TRBD1. This TCR was sampled from a man aged 55 to 70 who had recovered from COVID-19. The specimen was PBMCs or T cells enriched from blood (not recorded which). CDR3 DNA sequence: TGTGCCACCAGCAGCCTAAAGACAGGGGCCGACGAGCAGTACTTC. Translating it yields CATSSLKTGADEQYF.